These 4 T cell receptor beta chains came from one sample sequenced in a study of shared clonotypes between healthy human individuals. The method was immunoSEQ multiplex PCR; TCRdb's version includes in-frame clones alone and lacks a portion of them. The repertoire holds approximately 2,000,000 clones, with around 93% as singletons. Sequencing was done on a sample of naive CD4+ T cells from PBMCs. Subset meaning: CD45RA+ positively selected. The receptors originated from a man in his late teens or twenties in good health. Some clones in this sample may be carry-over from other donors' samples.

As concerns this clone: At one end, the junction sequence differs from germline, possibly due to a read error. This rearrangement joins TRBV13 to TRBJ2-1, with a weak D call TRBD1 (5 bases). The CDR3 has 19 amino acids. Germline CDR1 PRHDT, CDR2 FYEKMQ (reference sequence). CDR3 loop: CASSLGVGFSGISGLEQFF. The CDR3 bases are TGTGCCAGCAGCCTAGGGGTGGGATTTAGTGGCATATCCGGTCTTGAGCAGTTCTTC.

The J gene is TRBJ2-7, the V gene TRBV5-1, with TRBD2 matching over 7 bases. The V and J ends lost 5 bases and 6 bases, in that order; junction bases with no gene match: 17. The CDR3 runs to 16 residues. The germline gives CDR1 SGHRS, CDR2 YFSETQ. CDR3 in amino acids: CASSYLAAGSLGEQYF. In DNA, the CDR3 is TGCGCCAGCAGTTATCTAGCGGCTGGAAGTTTAGGCGAGCAGTACTTC.

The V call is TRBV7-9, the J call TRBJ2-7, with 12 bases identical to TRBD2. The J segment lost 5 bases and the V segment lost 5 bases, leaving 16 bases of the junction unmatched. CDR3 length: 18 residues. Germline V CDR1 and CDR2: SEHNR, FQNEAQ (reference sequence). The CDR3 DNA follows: TGTGCCAGCAGCGTTGCCGGGACTAGCGGGTTGACCGCCCACGAGCAGTACTTC. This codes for CASSVAGTSGLTAHEQYF. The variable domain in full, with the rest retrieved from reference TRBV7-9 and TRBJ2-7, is DTGVSQNPRHKITKRGQNVTFRCDPISEHNRLYWYRQTLGQGPEFLTYFQNEAQLEKSRLLSDRFSAERPKGSFSTLEIQRTEQGDSAMYLCASSVAGTSGLTAHEQYFGPGTRLTVT.

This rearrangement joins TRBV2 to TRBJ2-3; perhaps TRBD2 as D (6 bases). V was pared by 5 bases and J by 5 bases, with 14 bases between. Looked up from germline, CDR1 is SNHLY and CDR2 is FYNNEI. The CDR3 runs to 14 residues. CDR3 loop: CASSWDLRKDTQYF. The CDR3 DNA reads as TGTGCCAGCAGTTGGGACTTGCGAAAAGATACGCAGTATTTT. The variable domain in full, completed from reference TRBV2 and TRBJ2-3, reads EPEVTQTPSHQVTQMGQEVILRCVPISNHLYFYWYRQILGQKVEFLVSFYNNEISEKSEIFDDQFSVERPDGSNFTLKIRSTKLEDSAMYFCASSWDLRKDTQYFGPGTRLTVL.